A selection of T cell receptor beta chains follows, all from one sample in a study of PD-L1 blockade in urothelial cancer. Method: immunoSEQ multiplex PCR; TCRdb's copy keeps in-frame clones and lacks some. The data hold about 130,000 clones, with approximately 84% observed a single time. The material sequenced was PBMCs, taken around atezolizumab (anti-PD-L1) treatment. The source is a man aged 45-65 years with urothelial cancer. CDR3s include the opening cysteine and the closing phenylalanine or tryptophan. The order of the fields is CDR3 length, V gene, clone size, J gene, D gene, CDR3 protein, CDR3 DNA. The D gene is left open where the match is weak. A clone size is listed for some rows: how often the clone was seen (once, few, many), or a class if it is expanded.

16	TRBV7-8	.	TRBJ1-1	TRBD1	CASSPGTGGARTEAFF	TGTGCCAGCAGCCCCGGGACAGGGGGCGCAAGGACTGAAGCTTTCTTT
12	TRBV6-1	few	TRBJ1-2	TRBD1	CASRRTGFGYTF	TGTGCCAGCAGGAGGACAGGATTTGGCTACACCTTC
13	TRBV27	.	TRBJ1-2	TRBD1	CASSFTGAGGYTF	TGTGCCAGCAGCTTTACAGGGGCCGGGGGCTACACCTTC
16	TRBV4-2	.	TRBJ2-2	TRBD2	CASSQDFQRGSRELFF	TGTGCCAGCAGCCAAGATTTTCAGCGGGGGAGTAGGGAGCTGTTTTTT
16	TRBV11-1	.	TRBJ2-2	TRBD1	CASSLGGTGSTGELFF	TGTGCCAGCAGCTTAGGCGGGACAGGGAGCACCGGGGAGCTGTTTTTT
19	TRBV19	.	TRBJ1-5	TRBD1	CASSPSYGAETGWDQPQHF	TGTGCCAGTAGTCCCTCTTATGGAGCCGAGACAGGGTGGGATCAGCCCCAGCATTTT
15	TRBV7-2	.	TRBJ2-3	.	CASSSPVVGTDTQYF	TGTGCCAGCAGCTCCCCCGTAGTAGGCACAGATACGCAGTATTTT
15	TRBV18	.	TRBJ2-1	TRBD2	CASSLIAGGNNEQFF	TGTGCCAGCTCACTCATAGCGGGAGGCAACAATGAGCAGTTCTTC
14	TRBV28	.	TRBJ1-6	TRBD1	CASRTGGFNSPLHF	TGTGCCAGCAGGACAGGGGGCTTTAATTCACCCCTCCACTTT
15	TRBV7-6	.	TRBJ2-7	TRBD2	CASSPGLDLAYEQYF	TGTGCCAGCAGCCCGGGACTAGATCTAGCCTACGAGCAGTACTTC
13	TRBV14	.	TRBJ2-5	TRBD2	CASSQVGRETQYF	TGTGCCAGCAGCCAAGTCGGGAGGGAGACCCAGTACTTC
13	TRBV6-5	few	TRBJ2-2	TRBD2	CASRLANTGELFF	TGTGCCAGCCGACTAGCTAACACCGGGGAGCTGTTTTTT
13	TRBV6-6	few	TRBJ1-4	.	CASTRATNEKLFF	TGTGCCAGCACGAGGGCAACTAATGAAAAACTGTTTTTT
14	TRBV28	once	TRBJ1-3	.	CASQFPGTGNTIYF	TGTGCCAGCCAGTTTCCAGGGACTGGAAACACCATATATTTT
12	TRBV2	.	TRBJ2-1	TRBD2	CASRISGPEQFF	TGTGCCAGCAGGATTAGCGGGCCCGAGCAGTTCTTC
16	TRBV18	.	TRBJ2-5	TRBD2	CASSPRLAVTQETQYF	TGTGCCAGCTCACCAAGGCTAGCGGTTACCCAAGAGACCCAGTACTTC
18	TRBV30	.	TRBJ2-7	.	CAWSRRQATQARSYEQYF	TGTGCCTGGAGTCGCAGACAGGCAACCCAAGCAAGATCCTACGAGCAGTACTTC
13	TRBV27	.	TRBJ2-3	.	CASSRRVTDTQYF	TGTGCCAGCAGTCGGCGGGTTACAGATACGCAGTATTTT
15	TRBV14	.	TRBJ2-3	.	CASSQDQGWTDTQYF	TGTGCCAGCAGCCAAGATCAGGGGTGGACAGATACGCAGTATTTT
17	TRBV5-4	.	TRBJ2-1	TRBD1	CASSSGQARSSYNEQFF	TGTGCCAGCAGCTCGGGACAGGCTAGGAGCTCCTACAATGAGCAGTTCTTC
14	TRBV28	few	TRBJ1-5	.	CASSSGGSNQPQHF	TGTGCCAGCAGCTCGGGGGGATCCAATCAGCCCCAGCATTTT
13	TRBV11-2	.	TRBJ1-5	TRBD1	CASSQGGNQPQHF	TGTGCCAGCAGCCAGGGGGGCAATCAGCCCCAGCATTTT
14	TRBV11-3	few	TRBJ2-7	TRBD1	CASSLRQGNYEQYF	TGTGCCAGCAGCCTTCGACAGGGTAACTACGAGCAGTACTTC
18	TRBV18	.	TRBJ2-6	TRBD1	CASSPPGQGISGANVLTF	TGTGCCAGCTCACCACCGGGACAGGGCATCTCTGGGGCCAACGTCCTGACTTTC
14	TRBV30	.	TRBJ1-2	.	CAWSYGQPMWGYTF	TGTGCCTGGAGCTATGGACAGCCGATGTGGGGCTACACCTTC
13	TRBV6-5	.	TRBJ2-7	.	CASSQLSGNEQYF	TGTGCCAGCAGCCAGCTATCCGGGAACGAGCAGTACTTC
20	TRBV4-2	.	TRBJ2-2	TRBD1	CASSRQAGTGSVTNTGELFF	TGTGCCAGCAGCCGACAAGCTGGGACAGGGAGTGTCACGAACACCGGGGAGCTGTTTTTT
16	TRBV7-2	.	TRBJ2-3	.	CASSLLQAVLTDTQYF	TGTGCCAGCAGCCTCCTCCAGGCTGTTCTAACAGATACGCAGTATTTT
13	TRBV28	.	TRBJ1-6	.	CASSLLSSSPLHF	TGTGCCAGCAGTTTACTCAGTTCTTCACCCCTCCACTTT
14	TRBV6-1	few	TRBJ1-4	.	CASGLSLQNEKLFF	TGTGCCAGCGGCCTCTCGCTCCAGAATGAAAAACTGTTTTTT